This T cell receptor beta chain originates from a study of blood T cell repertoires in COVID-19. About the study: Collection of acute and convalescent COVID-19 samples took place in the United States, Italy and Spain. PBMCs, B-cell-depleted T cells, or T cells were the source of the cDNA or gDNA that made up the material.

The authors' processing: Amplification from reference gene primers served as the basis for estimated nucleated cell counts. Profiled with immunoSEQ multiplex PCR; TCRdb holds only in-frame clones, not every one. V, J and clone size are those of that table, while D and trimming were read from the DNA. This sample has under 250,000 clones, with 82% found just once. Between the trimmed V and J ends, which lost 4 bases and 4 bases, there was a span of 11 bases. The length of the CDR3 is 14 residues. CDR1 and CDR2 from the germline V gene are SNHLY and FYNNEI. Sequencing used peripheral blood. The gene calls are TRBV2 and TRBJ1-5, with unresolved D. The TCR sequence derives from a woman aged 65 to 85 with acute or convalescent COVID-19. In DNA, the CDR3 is TGTGCCAGCAGTGGGGTTGGCGGGAATCAGCCCCAGCATTTT. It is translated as CASSGVGGNQPQHF.